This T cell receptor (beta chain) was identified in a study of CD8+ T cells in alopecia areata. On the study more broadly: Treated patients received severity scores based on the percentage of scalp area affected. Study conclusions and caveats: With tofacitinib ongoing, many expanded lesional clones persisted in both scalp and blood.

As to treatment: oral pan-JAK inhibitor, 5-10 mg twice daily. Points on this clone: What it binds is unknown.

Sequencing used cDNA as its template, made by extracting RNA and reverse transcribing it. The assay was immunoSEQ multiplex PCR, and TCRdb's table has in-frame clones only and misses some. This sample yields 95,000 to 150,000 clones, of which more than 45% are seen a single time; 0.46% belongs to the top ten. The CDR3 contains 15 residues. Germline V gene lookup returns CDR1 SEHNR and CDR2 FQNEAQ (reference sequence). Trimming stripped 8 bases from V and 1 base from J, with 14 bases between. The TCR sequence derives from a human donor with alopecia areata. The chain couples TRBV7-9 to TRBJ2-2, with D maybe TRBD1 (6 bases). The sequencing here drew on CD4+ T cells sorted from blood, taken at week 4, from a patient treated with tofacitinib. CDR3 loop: CASDRDTLNTGELFF. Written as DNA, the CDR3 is TGTGCCAGCGACCGGGACACGCTGAACACCGGGGAGCTGTTTTTT.